The clone carrying this TCR beta chain was recorded many times. Its specificity is unknown. The V gene end was trimmed by 1 base and the J gene end by 7 bases; junction bases not matched to a gene: 5. CDR3 size: 16 residues. The germline V gene encodes CDR1 LGHNA and CDR2 YNFKEQ. The source of the sample is a study of CD8 T cells in ankylosing spondylitis. Overall study findings and caveats: In ankylosing spondylitis patients, matched synovial fluid reportedly showed significant enrichment of disease-linked clones. What seemed typical of ankylosing spondylitis blood was a TCR beta motif built from eight highly homologous variants. Earlier literature documents some of the motif variants in reactive arthritis synovial fluid and blood.

The authors made TCR beta libraries by quantitative 5'-RACE with molecular barcodes. TCRdb reprocessed the 5' RACE reads via MiXCR and lists one record per CDR3 protein. The sample includes roughly 490,000 distinct CDR3 sequences, 5.3% of them seen just once. Source material: blood, either unsorted or a sorted T cell fraction (not recorded which). This TCR derives from a male donor with ankylosing spondylitis. The V call is TRBV4-2, the J call TRBJ2-1, with 12 bases lining up with TRBD2. The CDR3 nucleotides read TGTGCCAGCAGCCAAGCAGCTAGCGGGGGGGCAAATGAGCAGTTCTTC. Its translation: CASSQAASGGANEQFF.